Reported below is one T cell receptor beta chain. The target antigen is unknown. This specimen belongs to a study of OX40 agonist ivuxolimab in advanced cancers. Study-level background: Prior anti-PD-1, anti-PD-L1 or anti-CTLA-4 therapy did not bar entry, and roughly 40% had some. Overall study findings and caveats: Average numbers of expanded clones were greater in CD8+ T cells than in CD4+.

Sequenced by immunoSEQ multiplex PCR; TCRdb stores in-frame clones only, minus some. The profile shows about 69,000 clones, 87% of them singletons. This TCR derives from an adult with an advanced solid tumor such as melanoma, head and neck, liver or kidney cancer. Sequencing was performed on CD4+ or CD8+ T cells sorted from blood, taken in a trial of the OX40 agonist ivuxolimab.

The CDR3 spells CASSLSGVGETQYF. In nucleotides, the CDR3 is TGTGCCAGCAGTTTATCAGGCGTGGGAGAGACCCAGTACTTC. The chain uses TRBV28 and TRBJ2-5; D is unclear. V was clipped by 1 base and J by 4 bases, with 10 bases between them. The germline V gene has CDR1 MDHEN and CDR2 SYDVKM. The CDR3 spans 14 residues. Drawing the rest from reference TRBV28 and TRBJ2-5, the complete variable domain is DVKVTQSSRYLVKRTGEKVFLECVQDMDHENMFWYRQDPGLGLRLIYFSYDVKMKEKGDIPEGYSVSREKKERFSLILESASTNQTSMYLCASSLSGVGETQYFGPGTRLLVL.